Below are 5 T cell receptor beta chains sequenced from a single sample in a study of control samples from healthy donors and cancer patients. Here immunoSEQ multiplex PCR was the method, and the copy in TCRdb shows in-frame clones only, minus some. Counted here are some 67,000 clones, around 92% occurring once; the ten biggest clones make up 15% to 20%. The source material was PBMCs. These receptors all stem from a man in his sixties with lung cancer.

V is TRBV7-6 and J is TRBJ1-3; tentatively, D is TRBD1 (5 bases). The CDR3 totals 14 residues. V lost 1 base and J lost 8, with 12 bases in between. The V gene's germline CDR1 is SGHVS and CDR2 FNYEAQ. CDR3 sequence reads: CASSLVGQGDTIYF. As DNA, the CDR3 is TGTGCCAGCAGCTTAGTCGGCCAGGGAGACACCATATATTTT.

The gene calls are TRBV3-1 (or the pseudogene TRBV3-2) and TRBJ2-1, with no clear D. CDR1 is LGHDT and CDR2 is YNNKEL in the germline V gene (reference sequence). This CDR3 spans 16 amino acids. Trimming stripped 2 bases from V and 3 bases from J, with 14 bases between. The CDR3 here is CASSQYGPKIYNEQFF. CDR3 sequence (DNA): TGTGCCAGCAGCCAATATGGCCCGAAAATCTACAATGAGCAGTTCTTC.

The rearrangement uses TRBV7-3 and TRBJ2-3; D unresolved. In germline, CDR1 is SGHTA, CDR2 FQGTGA. This CDR3 is built from 14 residues. The V gene lost 5 bases and the J gene lost 2 bases, with 11 bases spanning the gap. CDR3 sequence (DNA): TGTGCCAGCAGCCCGGGCCTGAACACAGATACGCAGTATTTT. Amino acid sequence: CASSPGLNTDTQYF.

V usage is TRBV9 and J usage is TRBJ1-6, with TRBD1 matching 7 bases. The CDR3 covers 15 residues. Germline CDR1 SGDLS, CDR2 YYNGEE. V gave up 4 bases and J gave up 7 bases; unmatched junction bases: 8. Here the CDR3 DNA reads TGTGCCAGCAGCTCAGGGGGGGGAAACAATTCACCCCTCCACTTT. Its translation: CASSSGGGNNSPLHF.

CDR3 in amino acids: CAIRGDSSYNEQFF. The CDR3 DNA is TGTGCCATCAGGGGGGACAGCTCGTACAATGAGCAGTTCTTC. V is TRBV10-3 and J is TRBJ2-1, with 7 bases aligning to TRBD1. Germline V gene lookup returns CDR1 ENHRY and CDR2 SYGVKD. The junction had 6 bases not matched to a gene; V was cut back by 6 bases and J by 4 bases. This CDR3 is 14 amino acids long.